The clone carrying this T cell receptor beta chain has more than one count but fewer than ten. The data belong to a study of regulatory T cells in long-lasting Graves disease. Study information: The criterion for persistent Graves' disease was over 5 years of antithyroid drugs with positive TSH receptor antibodies.

Trimming removed 3 bases from V and 5 bases from J, with 13 bases in between. The CDR3 runs to 14 residues. Germline loops: CDR1 GTSNPN, CDR2 SVGIG (reference sequence). Building the TCR beta libraries relied on iRepertoire HTBI primers, and CDR3 regions underwent Arm-PCR. In TCRdb, the multiplex PCR reads were re-called with MiXCR into one record per CDR3 protein. The data show a few hundred thousand distinct CDR3 sequences, 20% to 25% seen once. Time point noted: persistent/refractory GD, antithyroid drugs over 5 years with positive TRAb. PBMCs were the source of the RNA used for TCR sequencing. The clonotype was recovered from a female donor with Graves disease. The chain has TRBV30 and TRBJ2-2, with D possibly matching TRBD1 (5 bases). The material sequenced was peripheral blood mononuclear cells (PBMCs), taken when the disease was refractory, from a patient treated with antithyroid drugs. The chain's CDR3 is CAWSQGTLTGELFF. CDR3 in DNA: TGTGCCTGGAGCCAGGGAACGTTGACCGGGGAGCTGTTTTTT.